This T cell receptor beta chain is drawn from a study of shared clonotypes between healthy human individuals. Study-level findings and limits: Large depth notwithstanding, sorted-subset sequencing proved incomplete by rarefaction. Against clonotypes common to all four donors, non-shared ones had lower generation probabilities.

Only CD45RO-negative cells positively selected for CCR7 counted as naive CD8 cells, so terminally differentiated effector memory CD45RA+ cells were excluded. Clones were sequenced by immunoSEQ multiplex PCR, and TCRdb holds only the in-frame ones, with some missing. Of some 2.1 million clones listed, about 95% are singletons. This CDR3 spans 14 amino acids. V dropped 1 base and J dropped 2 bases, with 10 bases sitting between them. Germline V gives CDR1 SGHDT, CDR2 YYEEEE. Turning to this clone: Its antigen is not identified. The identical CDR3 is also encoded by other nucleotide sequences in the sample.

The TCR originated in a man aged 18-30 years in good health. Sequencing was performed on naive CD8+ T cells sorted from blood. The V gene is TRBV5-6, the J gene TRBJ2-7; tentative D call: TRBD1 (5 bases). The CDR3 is CASSLRPGTYEQYF. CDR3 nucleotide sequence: TGTGCCAGCAGCTTGCGGCCAGGGACCTACGAGCAGTACTTC.